The present T cell receptor beta chain was sequenced within a study of CD8 T cells in Susac syndrome. Broader study findings: The study conceded that relatively few individuals underwent its TCR sequencing and HLA analysis.

As to this clonotype: Its target is unknown.

This CDR3 spans 13 amino acids. The germline V gene encodes CDR1 MNHEY and CDR2 SMNVEV (reference sequence). Trimming left V 5 bases short and J 12 bases short, with 17 bases between. Sequencing of TCR beta, carried out with a high-throughput approach, was applied to CD8+ and CD4+ T cells from the blood. Control patients had untreated stable or active relapsing-remitting multiple sclerosis by revised McDonald criteria. The authors reverse transcribed about 0.45 to 1 ug RNA with random hexamers. With immunoSEQ multiplex PCR, TCR beta CDR3 was amplified across 54 Vbeta and 13 Jbeta. TCRdb ran MiXCR on the immunoSEQ multiplex PCR reads and lists one entry per CDR3 protein. The data contain over 350,000 distinct CDR3 sequences, 75% to 90% of them singletons.

Sample: CD8+ T cells from PBMCs. The rearrangement links TRBV27 to TRBJ1-5; tentative D call: TRBD1 (6 bases). This receptor was obtained from a human donor with multiple sclerosis. CDR3 DNA sequence: TGTGCCAGCAGTGAAGCTTTCCGGGACAACCAGCATTTT. This encodes CASSEAFRDNQHF.